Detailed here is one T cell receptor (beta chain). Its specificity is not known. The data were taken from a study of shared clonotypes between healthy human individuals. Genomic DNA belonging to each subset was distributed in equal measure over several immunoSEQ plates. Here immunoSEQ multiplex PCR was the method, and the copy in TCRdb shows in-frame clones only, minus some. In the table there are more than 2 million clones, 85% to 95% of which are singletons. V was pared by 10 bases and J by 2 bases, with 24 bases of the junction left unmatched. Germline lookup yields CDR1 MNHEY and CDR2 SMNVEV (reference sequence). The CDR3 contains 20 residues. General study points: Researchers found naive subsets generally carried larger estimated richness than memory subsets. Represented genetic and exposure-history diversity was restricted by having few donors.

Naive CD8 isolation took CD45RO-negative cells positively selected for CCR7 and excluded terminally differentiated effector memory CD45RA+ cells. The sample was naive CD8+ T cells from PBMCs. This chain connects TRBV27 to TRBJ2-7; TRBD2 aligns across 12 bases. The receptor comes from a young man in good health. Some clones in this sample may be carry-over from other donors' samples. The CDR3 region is CAIRRYRPGLAGQSTYEQYF. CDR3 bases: TGTGCCATCCGACGTTACCGGCCGGGACTAGCGGGTCAAAGCACCTACGAGCAGTACTTC.